This paragraph covers one T cell receptor (beta chain) sequence. Its antigen remains unknown. This sample stems from a study of monozygotic twins with cystic fibrosis. Broader study findings: The repertoire was suggested to be naive-dominated, clonality median about 0.0094.

TCRdb keeps only in-frame clones here, not all; method: immunoSEQ multiplex PCR. The sample holds 25,000 to 35,000 clones, around 81% seen once. The germline V gene encodes CDR1 SGHTA and CDR2 FQGNSA. The V and J ends lost 5 bases and 2 bases, in that order; junction bases with no gene match: 8. The CDR3 is 15 amino acids. The chain has TRBV7-2 and TRBJ1-1; 7 bases are a match to TRBD1. The TCR originated in a girl aged 2-10 years with cystic fibrosis. Input material: blood. CDR3 region: CASSLWTGENTEAFF. CDR3 DNA: TGTGCCAGCAGCCTCTGGACAGGAGAAAACACTGAAGCTTTCTTT.